The 11 T cell receptor beta chains below come from one sample, sequenced in a study of cytomegalovirus exposure and HLA in healthy donors. In the PCR, 60 Vbeta and 13 Jbeta primers were used. Some clones are missing from TCRdb's copy, which holds only in-frame ones; the method was immunoSEQ multiplex PCR. The sample includes approximately 80,000 clones, around 70% of them seen just once. The specimen was PBMCs. These receptor sequences come from a woman between 40 and 55 years old in good health and CMV-seropositive.

The chain carries TRBV6-1 and TRBJ1-1, with TRBD1 identical over 7 bases. CDR3 size: 15 residues. J lost 3 bases, V lost 5 bases, and 9 bases had no gene match. Germline CDR1 MNHNS, CDR2 SASEGT. The CDR3 loop is CASSRKQGMDTEAFF. The CDR3 DNA follows: TGTGCCAGCAGTAGAAAACAGGGGATGGACACTGAAGCTTTCTTT.

The CDR3 DNA reads as TGTGCCACCTCGGACAGTCTGAATTCACCCCTCCACTTT. Translation: CATSDSLNSPLHF. The J gene is TRBJ1-6, the V gene TRBV6-5, with D perhaps matching TRBD1 (6 bases). V gave up 10 bases and J gave up 7 bases, with 14 bases separating them. This CDR3 spans 13 amino acids. Germline V gene sequence: CDR1 MNHEY, CDR2 SVGAGI.

J is TRBJ2-3 and V is TRBV5-1, with D perhaps matching TRBD2 (6 bases). Germline values: CDR1 SGHRS, CDR2 YFSETQ. The CDR3 is 16 residues long. Trimming took off 4 bases at V and 1 base at J, with 16 bases between the two ends. The CDR3 DNA reads TGCGCCAGCAGCAAGGAGGGCGGAGGGGGCACAGATACGCAGTATTTT. Translating gives CASSKEGGGGTDTQYF.

The chain carries TRBV2 and TRBJ2-5; 7 nucleotides match TRBD1. Germline loops: CDR1 SNHLY, CDR2 FYNNEI. V gave up 7 bases and J gave up 5 bases; unmatched junction bases: 13. CDR3 length equals 15 residues. CDR3 sequence reads: CASNLQGPILETQYF. CDR3 sequence (DNA): TGTGCCAGCAATTTACAGGGGCCTATTCTGGAGACCCAGTACTTC.

V is TRBV13 and J is TRBJ1-2; tentatively, D is TRBD1 (5 bases). The CDR3 extends over 17 amino acids. Germline V gene data show CDR1 as PRHDT and CDR2 as FYEKMQ (reference sequence). V lost 0 bases and J lost 4, with 18 bases in between. The CDR3 loop reads CASSLGRDAGRSYGYTF. The CDR3 bases are TGTGCCAGCAGCTTAGGGCGGGACGCGGGCCGTAGCTATGGCTACACCTTC. The full variable domain, its missing parts supplied by reference TRBV13 and TRBJ1-2, is AAGVIQSPRHLIKEKRETATLKCYPIPRHDTVYWYQQGPGQDPQFLISFYEKMQSDKGSIPDRFSAQQFSDYHSELNMSSLELGDSALYFCASSLGRDAGRSYGYTFGSGTRLTVV.

The rearrangement links TRBV10-2 to TRBJ1-5; D possibly corresponds to TRBD1 (5 bases). Trimming shortened V by 6 bases and J by 3 bases, and 12 bases separated the two germline ends. The CDR3 has 14 residues. CDR1 WSHSY and CDR2 SAAADI come from the germline V gene. CDR3 nucleotides: TGCGCCAGCAGGGATGGACACATCAATCAGCCCCAGCATTTT. This gives the protein CASRDGHINQPQHF.

The CDR3 loop reads CASRPEEDGYTF. CDR3 in DNA: TGTGCCAGCAGACCCGAGGAGGATGGCTACACCTTC. This chain connects TRBV6-6 to TRBJ1-2; no clear D gene. V was shortened by 6 bases and J by 6 bases, with 11 bases between the two germline ends. This CDR3 has 12 residues. The V gene's germline CDR1 is MNHNY and CDR2 SVGAGI (reference sequence).

The gene calls are TRBV30 and TRBJ1-2; 7 bases fit TRBD1. V lost 0 bases to trimming and J lost 8 bases; unmatched junction nucleotides: 6. CDR3 length equals 13 residues. CDR1 and CDR2 (germline): GTSNPN, SVGIG (reference sequence). CDR3 amino acids: CAWSVRDSDGYTF. The CDR3 bases are TGTGCCTGGAGTGTAAGGGACAGCGACGGCTACACCTTC.

This clone was counted only a few times. The rearrangement uses TRBV29-1 and TRBJ2-3; the match to TRBD2 covers 15 bases. V shed 7 bases, J shed 6 bases, and the junction held 5 bases outside the gene matches. The germline gives CDR1 SQVTM, CDR2 ANQGSEA. CDR3 size: 14 residues. The chain's CDR3 is CSALGLAGGDTQYF. The CDR3 DNA reads as TGCAGCGCCCTGGGACTAGCGGGGGGTGATACGCAGTATTTT.

This chain joins TRBV18 and TRBJ1-2; 10 positions agree with TRBD1. The CDR3 is 17 residues long. In germline, CDR1 is KGHSH, CDR2 LQKENI. The V gene end was trimmed by 4 bases and the J gene end by 8 bases; junction bases not matched to a gene: 16. Written as DNA, the CDR3 is TGTGCCAGCTCACGGGAGACGGCGGGACAGGGGATTCTAGGCTACACCTTC. Translating it yields CASSRETAGQGILGYTF.

The CDR3 DNA reads TGTGCCACCCTCCCCCAGGAGGCGGGGAACACTGAAGCTTTCTTT. The encoded protein is CATLPQEAGNTEAFF. This chain links TRBV19 with TRBJ1-1, with D unclear. The CDR3 has 15 amino acids. The V end was cut by 10 bases, the J end by 1 base, with 19 bases between. Looked up from germline, CDR1 is LNHDA and CDR2 is SQIVND (reference sequence). The variable domain in full, with the rest retrieved from reference TRBV19 and TRBJ1-1, is DGGITQSPKYLFRKEGQNVTLSCEQNLNHDAMYWYRQDPGQGLRLIYYSQIVNDFQKGDIAEGYSVSREKKESFPLTVTSAQKNPTAFYLCATLPQEAGNTEAFFGQGTRLTVV.